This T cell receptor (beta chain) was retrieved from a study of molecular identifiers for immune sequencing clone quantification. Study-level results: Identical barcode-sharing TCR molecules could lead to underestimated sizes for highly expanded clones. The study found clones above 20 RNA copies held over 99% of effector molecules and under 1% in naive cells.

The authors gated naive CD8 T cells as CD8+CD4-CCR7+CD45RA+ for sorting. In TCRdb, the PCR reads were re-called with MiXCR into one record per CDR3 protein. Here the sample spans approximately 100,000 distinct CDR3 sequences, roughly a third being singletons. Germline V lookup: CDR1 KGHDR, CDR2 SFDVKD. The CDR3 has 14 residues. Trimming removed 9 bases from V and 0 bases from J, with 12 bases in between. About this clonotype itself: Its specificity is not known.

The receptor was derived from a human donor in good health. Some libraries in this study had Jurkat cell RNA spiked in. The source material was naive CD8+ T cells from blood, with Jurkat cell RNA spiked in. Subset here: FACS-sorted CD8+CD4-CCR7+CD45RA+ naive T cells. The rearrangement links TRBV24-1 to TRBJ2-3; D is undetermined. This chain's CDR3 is CATAIGTSTDTQYF. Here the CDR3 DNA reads TGTGCCACCGCCATCGGAACTAGCACAGATACGCAGTATTTT.